The text below deals with one T cell receptor beta chain. Its target is unknown. Patients with Susac syndrome showed fulfilment of recently defined diagnostic criteria for definite or probable disease. Random hexamers were used to reverse transcribe 0.5 to 1 ug of RNA. Amplification of TCR beta CDR3 across 54 Vbeta and 13 Jbeta was performed with immunoSEQ multiplex PCR. TCRdb re-called the immunoSEQ multiplex PCR reads through MiXCR, storing one row per CDR3 protein. Of 95,000 to 150,000 distinct CDR3 sequences listed, about 94% are singletons. V was trimmed by 0 bases and J by 2 bases, leaving 13 bases between them. The CDR3 is made up of 15 amino acids. CDR1 GTSNPN and CDR2 SVGIG come from the germline V gene (reference sequence). These data originate in a study of CD8 T cells in Susac syndrome. Findings of the study overall: Susac-specific public clones were found in total CD8+ and CD8+ TEMRA repertoires, numbering roughly 15 and five, respectively.

This TCR came from a human donor with Susac syndrome. Specimen: CD8+ T cells from PBMCs. The chain uses TRBV30 and TRBJ1-2; D gene uncertain. DNA for the CDR3: TGTGCCTGGAGTGTACCGGCAGGACCCAACTATGGCTACACCTTC. Its translation is CAWSVPAGPNYGYTF.